The rows below give T cell receptor beta chains drawn from one sample of a study of OX40 agonist ivuxolimab in advanced cancers. This table comes from immunoSEQ multiplex PCR, and its TCRdb copy is limited to in-frame clones, with some not included. This sample has about 35,000 clones, with 80% to 85% found just once. The sequencing here drew on CD4+ or CD8+ T cells sorted from blood, taken in a trial of the OX40 agonist ivuxolimab. The receptors here all came from an adult with an advanced solid tumor such as melanoma, head and neck, liver or kidney cancer. CDR3s include the opening cysteine and the closing phenylalanine or tryptophan. Fields, in order: J gene, D gene, V gene, clone size, CDR3 length, CDR3 DNA, CDR3 protein. The D gene is left open where the match is weak. Rows may omit the clone size; those that give it use once, few, many or a size class.

J: TRBJ1-2; D: TRBD1; V: TRBV7-8; size: .; length: 14; DNA: TGTGCCAGCAGCGGGAGCGGGACAGGGTGGGGCTACACCTTC; CDR3: CASSGSGTGWGYTF
J: TRBJ2-5; D: .; V: TRBV14; size: .; length: 12; DNA: TGTGCCAGCAGCCAAGATTTCCTTAGCCGGTACTTC; CDR3: CASSQDFLSRYF
J: TRBJ1-1; D: .; V: TRBV19; size: .; length: 14; DNA: TGTGCCAGTAGTATAGACAGGACGAACACTGAAGCTTTCTTT; CDR3: CASSIDRTNTEAFF
J: TRBJ2-7; D: TRBD1; V: TRBV11-2; size: .; length: 16; DNA: TGTGCCAGCAGTCAAGGTCAAGGGGGCGTAGCGTACGAGCAGTACTTC; CDR3: CASSQGQGGVAYEQYF
J: TRBJ2-1; D: .; V: TRBV21-1; size: few; length: 15; DNA: TGTGCCAGCAGTCCGCCGGGACTAGCGGGAGCTCAGCAGTTCTTC; CDR3: CASSPPGLAGAQQFF
J: TRBJ2-1; D: .; V: TRBV4-1; size: .; length: 16; DNA: TGCGCCAGCAGCCAAAACCGGGACTTCCTCTACAATGAGCAGTTCTTC; CDR3: CASSQNRDFLYNEQFF
J: TRBJ2-3; D: .; V: TRBV5-1; size: .; length: 14; DNA: TGCGCCAGCAGCCCCCAGGGCGGCACAGATACGCAGTATTTT; CDR3: CASSPQGGTDTQYF
J: TRBJ2-1; D: .; V: TRBV5-1; size: few; length: 11; DNA: TGCGCCAGCAGCTTGGACAATGAGCAGTTCTTC; CDR3: CASSLDNEQFF
J: TRBJ2-1; D: TRBD2; V: TRBV5-3; size: once; length: 18; DNA: TGTGCCAGGCTAGGTCTAGCGGGAGTCGGGAGGTCTAGCAATGAGCAGTTCTTC; CDR3: CARLGLAGVGRSSNEQFF
J: TRBJ2-2; D: .; V: TRBV6-5; size: .; length: 13; DNA: TGTGCCAGCAGCACAGGCAGAACCGGGGAGCTGTTTTTT; CDR3: CASSTGRTGELFF
J: TRBJ1-1; D: .; V: TRBV6-1; size: few; length: 14; DNA: TGTGCCAGCAGTGCACCGGGACAAAACACTGAAGCTTTCTTT; CDR3: CASSAPGQNTEAFF
J: TRBJ1-3; D: TRBD1; V: TRBV2; size: .; length: 16; DNA: TGTGCCAGCAGTGATCCCCCGACAGGGGGCAGGAACACCATATATTTT; CDR3: CASSDPPTGGRNTIYF
J: TRBJ2-1; D: .; V: TRBV6-6; size: .; length: 11; DNA: TGTGCCAGCACCTCCTACAATGAGCAGTTCTTC; CDR3: CASTSYNEQFF
J: TRBJ2-7; D: .; V: TRBV5-4; size: .; length: 13; DNA: TGTGCCAGCAGCTTGGCGGGTACCTACGAGCAGTACTTC; CDR3: CASSLAGTYEQYF
J: TRBJ2-5; D: .; V: TRBV5-1; size: .; length: 11; DNA: TGCGCCAGCAGCTACGAAGAGACCCAGTACTTC; CDR3: CASSYEETQYF
J: TRBJ1-1; D: .; V: TRBV11-2; size: few; length: 14; DNA: TGTGCCAGCAGCTTAACCCGGGACACGCCATTGAGGGGTTTT; CDR3: CASSLTRDTPLRGF